This TCR beta chain was sequenced in a study of T cells of healthy individuals. This CDR3 comprises 14 residues. The V gene's germline CDR1 is SGDLS and CDR2 YYNGEE. V lost 4 bases to trimming and J lost 5 bases, with 15 bases between them. One entry per CDR3 protein results from TCRdb running MiXCR on the 5' RACE reads. The top ten clones hold roughly 15% of a sample with tens of thousands of distinct CDR3 sequences, roughly 14% of them seen once. The rearrangement uses TRBV9 and TRBJ1-2; unclear D gene. The source of this sequence is a human donor in good health. The CDR3 loop is CASSSSPRDYGYTF. DNA of the CDR3: TGTGCCAGCAGCTCCTCCCCGCGGGATTATGGCTACACCTTC. The full variable domain, in which reference TRBV9 and TRBJ1-2 provide the parts outside the CDR3, is DSGVTQTPKHLITATGQRVTLRCSPRSGDLSVYWYQQSLDQGLQFLIQYYNGEERAKGNILERFSAQQFPDLHSELNLSSLELGDSALYFCASSSSPRDYGYTFGSGTRLTVV.